One T cell receptor beta chain is described in this entry. The sample belongs to a study of T cells in Graves' hyperthyroidism and ophthalmopathy. What was amplified from RNA transcripts were TCR beta CDR3 regions. The HTBI primer set was used in a first-round RT-PCR of the TCR CDR3. TCRdb re-analysed the multiplex PCR reads in MiXCR, keeping a single row per CDR3 protein. The sample includes 600,000 or so distinct CDR3 sequences, about 14% of them seen just once. Specimen: blood. The source of this sequence is a woman aged 45-59 years with Graves' ophthalmopathy.

The CDR3 DNA reads TGTGCCTGCAAAGACGGATCCTCTGGAAACACCATATATTTT. Translation gives CACKDGSSGNTIYF. The chain is built from TRBV30 and TRBJ1-3; D unresolved. The germline V and J ends were trimmed by 6 bases and 0 bases, with 12 bases remaining between them. The CDR3 sequence is 14 residues long. The germline CDR1 and CDR2 sequences are GTSNPN and SVGIG (reference sequence).